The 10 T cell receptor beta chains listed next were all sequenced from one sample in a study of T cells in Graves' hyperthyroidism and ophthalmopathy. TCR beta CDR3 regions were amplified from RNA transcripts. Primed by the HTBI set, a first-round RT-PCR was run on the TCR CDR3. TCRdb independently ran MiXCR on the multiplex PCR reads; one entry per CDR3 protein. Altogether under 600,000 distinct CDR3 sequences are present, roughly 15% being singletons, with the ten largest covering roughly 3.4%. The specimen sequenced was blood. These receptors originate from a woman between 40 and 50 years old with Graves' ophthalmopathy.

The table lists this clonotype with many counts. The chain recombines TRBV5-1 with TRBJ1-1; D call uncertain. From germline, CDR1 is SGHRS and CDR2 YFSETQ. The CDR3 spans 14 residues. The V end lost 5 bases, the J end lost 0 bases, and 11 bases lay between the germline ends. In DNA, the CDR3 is TGCGCCAGCAGTTTTGGCAGTTTGAACACTGAAGCTTTCTTT. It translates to CASSFGSLNTEAFF.

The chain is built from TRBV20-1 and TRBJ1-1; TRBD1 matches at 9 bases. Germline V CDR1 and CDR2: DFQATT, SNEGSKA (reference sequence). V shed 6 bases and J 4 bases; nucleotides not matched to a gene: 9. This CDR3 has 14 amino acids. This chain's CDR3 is CSAFPPTGGTEAFF. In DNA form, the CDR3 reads TGCAGTGCCTTCCCCCCGACAGGGGGCACTGAAGCTTTCTTT.

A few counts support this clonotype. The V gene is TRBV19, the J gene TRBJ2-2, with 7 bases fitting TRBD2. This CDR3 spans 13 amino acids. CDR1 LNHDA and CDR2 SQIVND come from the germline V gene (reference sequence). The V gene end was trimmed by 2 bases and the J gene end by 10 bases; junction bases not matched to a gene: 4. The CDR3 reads CASSIQRDQELFF. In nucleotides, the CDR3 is TGTGCCAGTAGTATACAGCGGGATCAGGAGCTGTTTTTT.

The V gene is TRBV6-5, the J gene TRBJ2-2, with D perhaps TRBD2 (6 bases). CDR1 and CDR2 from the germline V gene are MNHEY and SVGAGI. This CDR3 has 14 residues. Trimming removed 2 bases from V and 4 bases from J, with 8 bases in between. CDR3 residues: CASSYTGVTGELFF. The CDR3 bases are TGTGCCAGCAGTTACACGGGGGTCACCGGGGAGCTGTTTTTT.

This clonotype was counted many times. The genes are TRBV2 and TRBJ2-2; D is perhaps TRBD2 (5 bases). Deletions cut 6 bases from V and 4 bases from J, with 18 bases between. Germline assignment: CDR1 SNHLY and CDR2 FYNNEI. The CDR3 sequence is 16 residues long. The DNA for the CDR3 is TGTGCCAGCAGGAACCCGGTTGGGAGCGTCACCGGGGAGCTGTTTTTT. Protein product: CASRNPVGSVTGELFF.

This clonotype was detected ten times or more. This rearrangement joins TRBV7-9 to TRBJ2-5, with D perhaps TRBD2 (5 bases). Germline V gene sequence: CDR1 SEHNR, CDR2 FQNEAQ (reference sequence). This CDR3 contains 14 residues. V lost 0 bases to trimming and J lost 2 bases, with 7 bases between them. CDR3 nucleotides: TGTGCCAGCAGCTTAGCTAGCGCGCAAGAGACCCAGTACTTC. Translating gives CASSLASAQETQYF.

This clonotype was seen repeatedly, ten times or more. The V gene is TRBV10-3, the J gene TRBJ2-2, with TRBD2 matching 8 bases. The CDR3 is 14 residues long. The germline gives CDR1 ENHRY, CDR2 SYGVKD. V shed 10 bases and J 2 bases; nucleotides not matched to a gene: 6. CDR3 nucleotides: TGTGCCACCGCTAGCGGGTCCAACACCGGGGAGCTGTTTTTT. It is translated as CATASGSNTGELFF.

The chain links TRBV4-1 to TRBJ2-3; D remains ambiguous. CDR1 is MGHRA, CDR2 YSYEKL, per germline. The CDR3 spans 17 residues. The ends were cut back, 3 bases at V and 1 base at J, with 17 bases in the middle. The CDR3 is CASSHGPRPIRTDTQYF. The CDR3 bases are TGCGCCAGCAGCCATGGTCCTCGACCAATACGCACAGATACGCAGTATTTT.

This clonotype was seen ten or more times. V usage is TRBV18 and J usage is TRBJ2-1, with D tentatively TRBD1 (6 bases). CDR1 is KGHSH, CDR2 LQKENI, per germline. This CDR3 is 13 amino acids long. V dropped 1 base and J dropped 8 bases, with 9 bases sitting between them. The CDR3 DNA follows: TGTGCCAGCTCACCACTAGGGGGACATGAGCAGTTCTTC. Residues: CASSPLGGHEQFF. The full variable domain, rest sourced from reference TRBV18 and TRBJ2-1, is NAGVMQNPRHLVRRRGQEARLRCSPMKGHSHVYWYRQLPEEGLKFMVYLQKENIIDESGMPKERFSAEFPKEGPSILRIQQVVRGDSAAYFCASSPLGGHEQFFGPGTRLTVL.

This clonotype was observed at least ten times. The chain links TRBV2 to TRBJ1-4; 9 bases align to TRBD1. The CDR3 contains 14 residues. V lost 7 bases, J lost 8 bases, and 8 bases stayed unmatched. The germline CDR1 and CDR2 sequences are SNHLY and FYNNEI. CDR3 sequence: CASTFGTGYEKLFF. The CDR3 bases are TGTGCCAGCACCTTCGGGACAGGGTACGAAAAACTGTTTTTT.